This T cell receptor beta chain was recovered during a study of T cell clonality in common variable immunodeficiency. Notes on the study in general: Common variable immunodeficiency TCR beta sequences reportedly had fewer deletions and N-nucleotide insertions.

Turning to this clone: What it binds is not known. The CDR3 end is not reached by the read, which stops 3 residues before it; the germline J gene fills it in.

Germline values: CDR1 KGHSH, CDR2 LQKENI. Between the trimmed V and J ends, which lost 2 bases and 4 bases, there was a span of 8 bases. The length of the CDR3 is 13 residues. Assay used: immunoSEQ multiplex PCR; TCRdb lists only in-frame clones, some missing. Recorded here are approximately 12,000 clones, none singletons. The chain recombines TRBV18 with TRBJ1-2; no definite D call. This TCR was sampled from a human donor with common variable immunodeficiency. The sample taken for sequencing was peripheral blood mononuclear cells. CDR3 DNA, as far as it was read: TGTGCCAGCTCACCAAACACAGTCTATGGC. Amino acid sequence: CASSPNTVYG. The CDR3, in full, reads CASSPNTVYGYTF. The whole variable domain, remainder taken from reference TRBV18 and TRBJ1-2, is NAGVMQNPRHLVRRRGQEARLRCSPMKGHSHVYWYRQLPEEGLKFMVYLQKENIIDESGMPKERFSAEFPKEGPSILRIQQVVRGDSAAYFCASSPNTVYGYTFGSGTRLTVV.